The 24 T cell receptor beta chains listed next were all sequenced from one sample in a study of blood T cell repertoires in COVID-19. Data came from immunoSEQ multiplex PCR; TCRdb stores just in-frame clones and leaves some out. The sample consists of around 400,000 clones, approximately 90% of them appearing once. Sequenced sample: PBMCs or T cells enriched from blood (not recorded which). These receptors all stem from a woman aged 40 to 50 who had been exposed to COVID-19.

This chain uses TRBV5-1 with TRBJ2-7; D may be TRBD1 (6 bases). In germline, CDR1 is SGHRS, CDR2 YFSETQ. There are 17 residues in the CDR3. Trimming took 2 bases from V and 2 from J, leaving 20 bases between them. CDR3 sequence (DNA): TGCGCCAGCAGCTTTCAACAGGGTTTTTCTGGCCCCTACGAGCAGTACTTC. This encodes CASSFQQGFSGPYEQYF.

The rearrangement joins TRBV11-3 to TRBJ2-3; a weak D match, TRBD2 (6 bases). The CDR3 consists of 14 residues. Between the trimmed V and J ends, which lost 1 base and 2 bases, there was a span of 7 bases. Germline CDR1 is SGHNT and CDR2 is YENEEA. The CDR3 DNA sequence: TGTGCCAGCAGCTTAGGGACTACCACAGATACGCAGTATTTT. This sequence encodes CASSLGTTTDTQYF.

The chain joins TRBV24-1 to TRBJ1-1; tentatively, D is TRBD1 (5 bases). The V gene's germline CDR1 is KGHDR and CDR2 SFDVKD. Trimming removed 6 bases from V and 6 bases from J, with 25 bases in between. CDR3 size: 17 residues. The CDR3 region has the DNA TGTGCCACCAGTTTCTCCCAAAGCGGGACTGGGGGATCTGAAGCTTTCTTT. This translates into CATSFSQSGTGGSEAFF.

The CDR3 protein is CASSPPSGKNNEQFF. The CDR3, as DNA: TGTGCCAGCTCACCACCTAGCGGGAAAAACAATGAGCAGTTCTTC. The chain has TRBV18 and TRBJ2-1; 8 nucleotides agree with TRBD2. J gave up 5 bases and V 0 bases, and 3 bases lay outside the gene matches. The CDR3 has 15 amino acids. Germline CDR1 is KGHSH and CDR2 is LQKENI.

V usage is TRBV10-2 and J usage is TRBJ1-6; D may be TRBD1 (6 bases). The CDR3 length is 15 residues. The V end lost 7 bases, the J end lost 6 bases, and 16 bases lay between the germline ends. Per germline, CDR1 WSHSY and CDR2 SAAADI. CDR3 bases: TGCGCCAGCACGACCGGGACAAGGTTTAATTCACCCCTCCACTTT. Translation gives CASTTGTRFNSPLHF.

The sample holds one count of this clone. V is TRBV5-1 and J is TRBJ2-5; TRBD2 aligns across 9 bases. Germline V gene sequence: CDR1 SGHRS, CDR2 YFSETQ. V lost 3 bases and J lost 4; bases outside the gene matches: 13. The CDR3 is 17 residues long. The CDR3 region has the DNA TGCGCCAGCAGCTCAGCGCTGGGCGGGGGGGGAGGAGAGACCCAGTACTTC. Its protein product is CASSSALGGGGGETQYF. The variable domain in full, completed from reference TRBV5-1 and TRBJ2-5, reads KAGVTQTPRYLIKTRGQQVTLSCSPISGHRSVSWYQQTPGQGLQFLFEYFSETQRNKGNFPGRFSGRQFSNSRSEMNVSTLELGDSALYLCASSSALGGGGGETQYFGPGTRLLVL.

The rearrangement links TRBV7-6 to TRBJ1-2, with D possibly TRBD1 on 5 matching bases. Germline CDR1 SGHVS, CDR2 FNYEAQ. There are 14 residues in the CDR3. V lost 1 base and J lost 0, with 6 bases in between. The DNA of the CDR3 is TGTGCCAGCAGCTTAGGGACAACTAACTATGGCTACACCTTC. Translation: CASSLGTTNYGYTF.

The V and J genes are TRBV27 and TRBJ1-1, with D uncertain. This CDR3 has 13 amino acids. Trimming took 5 bases from V and 4 from J, leaving 11 bases between them. Germline assignment: CDR1 MNHEY and CDR2 SMNVEV (reference sequence). CDR3 DNA: TGTGCCAGCAGTCCCCAGCGTCCCACTGAAGCTTTCTTT. It yields the protein CASSPQRPTEAFF.

This chain connects TRBV3-1 (or the pseudogene TRBV3-2) to TRBJ2-4, with 10 bases identical to TRBD1. Germline CDR1 and CDR2: LGHDT and YNNKEL (reference sequence). The CDR3 totals 14 residues. V was pared by 4 bases and J by 6 bases, with 3 bases of the junction left unmatched. The CDR3: CASSRQGAGNIQYF. The CDR3 DNA follows: TGTGCCAGCAGCCGACAGGGGGCAGGAAACATTCAGTACTTC.

The chain joins TRBV3-1 (or the pseudogene TRBV3-2) to TRBJ2-3; 8 bases fit TRBD2. Per the germline V gene, CDR1 is LGHDT and CDR2 is YNNKEL (reference sequence). V was pared by 3 bases and J by 14 bases, with 7 bases of the junction left unmatched. The CDR3 loop spans 12 amino acids. CDR3 region: CASSHTGTRSYF. The CDR3 region has the DNA TGTGCCAGCAGCCACACCGGGACTAGGTCGTATTTT.

V is TRBV28 and J is TRBJ1-1, with D possibly TRBD1 on 5 matching bases. The CDR3 covers 14 residues. V was shortened by 4 bases and J by 2 bases, with 11 bases between the two germline ends. Germline lookup yields CDR1 MDHEN and CDR2 SYDVKM. CDR3 amino acids: CASSSPGHNTEAFF. CDR3 sequence (DNA): TGTGCCAGCAGTTCTCCAGGGCACAACACTGAAGCTTTCTTT.

This clone was found once. This chain's CDR3 is CASSYGEGDGYTF. The CDR3 DNA is TGTGCCAGCAGTTACGGGGAGGGTGATGGCTACACCTTC. The chain carries TRBV6-5 and TRBJ1-2; no firm D call. Trimming pared 2 bases from V and 6 bases from J, leaving 10 bases between. The CDR3 runs to 13 residues. The V gene's germline CDR1 is MNHEY and CDR2 SVGAGI.

The chain joins TRBV19 to TRBJ2-2; D gene unclear. Trimming took 1 base from V and 0 from J, leaving 9 bases between them. CDR1 and CDR2 from the germline V gene are LNHDA and SQIVND (reference sequence). The CDR3 spans 16 residues. This CDR3 reads CASSIARRTNTGELFF. The CDR3 nucleotides read TGTGCCAGTAGTATAGCTAGGCGGACGAACACCGGGGAGCTGTTTTTT. Complete variable domain (other parts from reference TRBV19 and TRBJ2-2): DGGITQSPKYLFRKEGQNVTLSCEQNLNHDAMYWYRQDPGQGLRLIYYSQIVNDFQKGDIAEGYSVSREKKESFPLTVTSAQKNPTAFYLCASSIARRTNTGELFFGEGSRLTVL.

The V gene is TRBV27, the J gene TRBJ1-1; no clear D gene. Germline CDR1 MNHEY, CDR2 SMNVEV (reference sequence). Trimming removed 4 bases at V and 4 bases at J, with 19 bases between. The CDR3 contains 16 residues. The CDR3 loop is CASSSTDGIGLTEAFF. The CDR3 nucleotides read TGTGCCAGCAGTTCCACGGATGGTATTGGACTCACTGAAGCTTTCTTT.

The rearrangement links TRBV5-4 to TRBJ1-6; D perhaps matches TRBD1 (6 bases). The CDR3 extends over 14 amino acids. Germline lookup yields CDR1 SGHNT and CDR2 YYREEE (reference sequence). V was cut by 4 bases and J by 8 bases, with 13 bases left in between. As DNA, the CDR3 is TGTGCCAGCAGCATACAGGGTTATGATTCACCCCTCCACTTT. Protein sequence: CASSIQGYDSPLHF.

The rearrangement uses TRBV3-1 (or the pseudogene TRBV3-2) and TRBJ2-4, with 11 bases aligning to TRBD2. CDR3 length: 19 residues. The trim removed 5 bases at V and 0 bases at J, leaving 12 bases unmatched. The germline CDR1 and CDR2 sequences are LGHDT and YNNKEL (reference sequence). The CDR3 DNA sequence: TGTGCCAGCAGCTCACGGGGGACTAGCGGATTCCAAGCCAAAAACATTCAGTACTTC. Its protein is CASSSRGTSGFQAKNIQYF.

The CDR3 region has the DNA TGTGCCAGCAGTTACTCGGCCTACTATGGCTACACCTTC. It specifies CASSYSAYYGYTF. This chain connects TRBV6-5 to TRBJ1-2; D ambiguous. Germline V gives CDR1 MNHEY, CDR2 SVGAGI. This CDR3 spans 13 amino acids. The germline V and J ends were trimmed by 0 bases and 3 bases, with 5 bases remaining between them.

The sample holds a few counts of this clone. The genes are TRBV6-5 and TRBJ1-5; 8 positions agree with TRBD1. V dropped 6 bases and J dropped 6; count of bases not matched to a gene: 7. This CDR3 has 14 residues. Per the germline V gene, CDR1 is MNHEY and CDR2 is SVGAGI. The CDR3, as DNA: TGTGCCAGCAGAGGGACAGGTTTGGCTCAGCCCCAGCATTTT. Translation gives CASRGTGLAQPQHF.

This clone was recorded once. This CDR3 is CASSLGTGTGGYTF. CDR3 DNA sequence: TGTGCCAGCAGCTTAGGGACAGGGACCGGTGGCTACACCTTC. The chain carries TRBV5-4 and TRBJ1-2, with TRBD1 matching over 9 bases. V lost 2 bases and J lost 7; bases outside the gene matches: 6. The CDR3 has 14 amino acids. CDR1 and CDR2 (germline): SGHNT, YYREEE (reference sequence).

The rearrangement links TRBV14 to TRBJ1-2; TRBD1 might be the D (5 bases). Trimming took 2 bases from V and 4 from J, leaving 11 bases between them. CDR3 size: 14 residues. The germline V gene encodes CDR1 SGHDN and CDR2 FVKESK. As DNA, the CDR3 is TGTGCCAGCAGCCAATGGCAGGGTGGCTATGGCTACACCTTC. The encoded protein is CASSQWQGGYGYTF.

This chain links TRBV10-3 with TRBJ2-5, with 7 nucleotides matching TRBD1. Germline CDR1 and CDR2: ENHRY and SYGVKD. V lost 5 bases and J lost 2; bases outside the gene matches: 8. The CDR3 covers 15 residues. Written as DNA, the CDR3 is TGTGCCATCAGTTTCACAGGGGAACGGCAAGAGACCCAGTACTTC. Amino acids: CAISFTGERQETQYF.

The chain links TRBV5-6 to TRBJ1-2, with 10 bases matching TRBD1. CDR3 length: 15 residues. Germline-derived CDR1 and CDR2 are SGHDT and YYEEEE. After removal of 1 base from V and 4 bases from J, the junction contained 4 bases not matched to a gene. CDR3 nucleotides: TGTGCCAGCAGCTTGAGGGACAGGGGACCCTATGGCTACACCTTC. Translating it yields CASSLRDRGPYGYTF.

The chain has TRBV6-1 and TRBJ1-5; D possibly corresponds to TRBD1 (5 bases). From germline, CDR1 is MNHNS and CDR2 SASEGT. The CDR3 has 13 residues. V lost 1 base, J lost 7 bases, and 8 bases lay in between. CDR3 sequence (DNA): TGTGCCAGCAGTGAAGGGACAAAGCAGCCCCAGCATTTT. It encodes CASSEGTKQPQHF.

This chain uses TRBV19 with TRBJ1-2; D uncertain. Germline V CDR1 and CDR2: LNHDA, SQIVND (reference sequence). The germline V and J ends were trimmed by 3 bases and 0 bases, with 11 bases remaining between them. The CDR3 contains 15 residues. The CDR3 DNA sequence: TGTGCCAGTAGTATTATGGGAGAAGCTAACTATGGCTACACCTTC. Encoded protein: CASSIMGEANYGYTF.